These T cell receptor beta chains were read from a single sample in a study of response to subunit inactivated influenza vaccine. TCRdb re-derived calls from the RT-PCR reads in MiXCR, one entry per CDR3 protein. The table lists some 640,000 distinct CDR3 sequences, approximately 15% of them singletons. The starting material was PBMCs from blood, obtained 14 days before vaccination. The receptors derive from a middle-aged man who received an inactivated influenza vaccine. CDR3s include the opening cysteine and the closing phenylalanine or tryptophan. The D gene is left open where the match is weak. Clone size, where shown, is once, few, many, or a class for clones that have expanded.

d_call: NA; clone_size: NA; v_call: TRBV29-1; j_call: TRBJ1-2; cdr3_aa: CSVRPDSRPGGYTF; cdr3_nt: TGCAGCGTTCGTCCGGACAGTCGCCCGGGTGGCTACACCTTC
d_call: NA; clone_size: few; v_call: TRBV4-2; j_call: TRBJ2-5; cdr3_aa: CASSPGTQGETQYF; cdr3_nt: TGTGCCAGCAGCCCCGGGACCCAGGGGGAGACCCAGTACTTC
d_call: NA; clone_size: NA; v_call: TRBV6-7; j_call: TRBJ2-2; cdr3_aa: CASCRPANTGELFF; cdr3_nt: TGTGCCAGTTGCCGACCAGCGAACACCGGGGAGCTGTTTTTT
d_call: NA; clone_size: few; v_call: TRBV30; j_call: TRBJ1-1; cdr3_aa: CAWSLQGAEAFF; cdr3_nt: TGTGCCTGGAGTCTGCAGGGTGCTGAAGCTTTCTTT
d_call: TRBD2; clone_size: few; v_call: TRBV20-1; j_call: TRBJ2-7; cdr3_aa: CSASFGVAGREYEQYF; cdr3_nt: TGCAGTGCTAGTTTCGGGGTAGCGGGAAGGGAATACGAGCAGTACTTC
d_call: TRBD2; clone_size: NA; v_call: TRBV25-1; j_call: TRBJ2-3; cdr3_aa: CASSASSGGTDTQYF; cdr3_nt: TGTGCCAGCAGTGCGTCTAGCGGGGGGACAGATACGCAGTATTTT
d_call: NA; clone_size: few; v_call: TRBV9; j_call: TRBJ2-1; cdr3_aa: CASSAQGLFYNEQFF; cdr3_nt: TGTGCCAGCAGCGCCCAGGGACTTTTCTACAATGAGCAGTTCTTC
d_call: TRBD2; clone_size: few; v_call: TRBV30; j_call: TRBJ2-3; cdr3_aa: CAWSLGLAGMDTQYF; cdr3_nt: TGTGCCTGGAGCTTAGGACTAGCGGGAATGGATACGCAGTATTTT
d_call: NA; clone_size: once; v_call: TRBV25-1; j_call: TRBJ1-6; cdr3_aa: CASSETGRRIYNSPLHF; cdr3_nt: TGTGCCAGCAGTGAAACCGGACGGAGGATCTATAATTCACCCCTCCACTTT
d_call: TRBD2; clone_size: few; v_call: TRBV30; j_call: TRBJ2-2; cdr3_aa: CAWTSGGWNTGELFF; cdr3_nt: TGTGCCTGGACTAGCGGGGGATGGAACACCGGGGAGCTGTTTTTT
d_call: TRBD2; clone_size: many; v_call: TRBV5-1; j_call: TRBJ2-7; cdr3_aa: CASSLHSGEGYEQYF; cdr3_nt: TGCGCCAGCAGCTTGCATAGCGGGGAGGGCTACGAGCAGTACTTC
d_call: TRBD1; clone_size: few; v_call: TRBV10-3; j_call: TRBJ2-3; cdr3_aa: CAISESSGQADTQYF; cdr3_nt: TGTGCCATCAGTGAGTCGAGCGGACAGGCAGATACGCAGTATTTT
d_call: NA; clone_size: few; v_call: TRBV7-2; j_call: TRBJ2-1; cdr3_aa: CASSDLVGARYSRQFF; cdr3_nt: TGTGCCAGCAGCGATCTGGTGGGGGCACGGTACTCTAGGCAGTTCTTC
d_call: TRBD1; clone_size: many; v_call: TRBV5-1; j_call: TRBJ1-2; cdr3_aa: CASSAGGDYGYTF; cdr3_nt: TGCGCCAGCAGTGCAGGGGGCGACTATGGCTACACCTTC
d_call: NA; clone_size: NA; v_call: TRBV6-2/TRBV6-3; j_call: TRBJ1-1; cdr3_aa: CASSYLRWSTEAFF; cdr3_nt: TGTGCCAGCAGTTACTTGCGGTGGAGCACTGAAGCTTTCTTT
d_call: NA; clone_size: NA; v_call: TRBV6-2/TRBV6-3; j_call: TRBJ2-2; cdr3_aa: CASMLVRETGELFF; cdr3_nt: TGTGCCAGCATGCTGGTTCGGGAGACCGGGGAGCTGTTTTTT
d_call: NA; clone_size: many; v_call: TRBV3-1; j_call: TRBJ2-7; cdr3_aa: CASSQDLNSLSLQYF; cdr3_nt: TGTGCCAGCAGCCAAGATTTGAACAGTCTCTCCTTGCAGTACTTC
d_call: NA; clone_size: NA; v_call: TRBV12-3/TRBV12-4; j_call: TRBJ2-7; cdr3_aa: CASSPNPRPTYF; cdr3_nt: TGTGCCAGCAGTCCCAACCCCCGCCCCACGTACTTC
d_call: TRBD1; clone_size: few; v_call: TRBV29-1; j_call: TRBJ1-5; cdr3_aa: CSVAGTGLNQPQHF; cdr3_nt: TGCAGCGTTGCCGGGACAGGCCTTAATCAGCCCCAGCATTTT
d_call: TRBD1; clone_size: few; v_call: TRBV7-2; j_call: TRBJ1-4; cdr3_aa: CASSVDRGGGKLFF; cdr3_nt: TGTGCCAGCAGCGTCGACAGGGGCGGAGGAAAACTGTTTTTT
d_call: TRBD2; clone_size: few; v_call: TRBV10-3; j_call: TRBJ2-7; cdr3_aa: CAISERSVAGSYEQYF; cdr3_nt: TGTGCCATCAGTGAAAGGTCGGTAGCGGGGTCCTACGAGCAGTACTTC
d_call: NA; clone_size: NA; v_call: TRBV4-3; j_call: TRBJ1-5; cdr3_aa: CASSQDWRQDHQPQHF; cdr3_nt: TGCGCCAGCAGCCAAGATTGGCGGCAGGACCATCAGCCCCAGCATTTT